This paragraph covers one T cell receptor (beta chain) sequence. Its antigen is unidentified. The data are from a study of a mutant IDH1 vaccine in newly diagnosed glioma. Some clones are missing from TCRdb's copy, which holds only in-frame ones; the method was immunoSEQ multiplex PCR. Of approximately 41,000 clones in the sample, roughly 76% are singletons; the top ten hold just over 5%. The time point here: week 23, last vaccination. The investigators gave 300 ug of mutant IDH1 20-mer peptide in each vaccine dose, together with topical imiquimod. The clonotype originates from a man in his forties with glioma. The sample consisted of PBMCs, taken from a glioma patient whose treatment included an IDH1 peptide vaccine.

The CDR3 DNA sequence: TGTGCCAGCAGCGCCTCCGGGACTAGCGGCCCGCGGGGGACCCAGTACTTC. It translates to CASSASGTSGPRGTQYF. The chain carries TRBV9 and TRBJ2-5, with TRBD2 matching over 11 bases. This CDR3 has 17 amino acids. V shed 3 bases and J 7 bases; nucleotides not matched to a gene: 14. Germline-derived CDR1 and CDR2 are SGDLS and YYNGEE. The whole variable domain, remainder taken from reference TRBV9 and TRBJ2-5, is DSGVTQTPKHLITATGQRVTLRCSPRSGDLSVYWYQQSLDQGLQFLIQYYNGEERAKGNILERFSAQQFPDLHSELNLSSLELGDSALYFCASSASGTSGPRGTQYFGPGTRLLVL.